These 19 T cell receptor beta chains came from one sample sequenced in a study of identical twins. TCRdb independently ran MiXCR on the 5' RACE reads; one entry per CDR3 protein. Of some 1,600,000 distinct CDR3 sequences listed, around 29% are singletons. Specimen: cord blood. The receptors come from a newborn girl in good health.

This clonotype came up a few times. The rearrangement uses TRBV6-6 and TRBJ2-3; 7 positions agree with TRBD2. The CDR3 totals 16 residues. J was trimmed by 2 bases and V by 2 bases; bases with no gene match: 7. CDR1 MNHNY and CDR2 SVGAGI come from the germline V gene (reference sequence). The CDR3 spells CASSYGVGGSTDTQYF. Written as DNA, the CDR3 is TGTGCCAGCAGTTACGGGGTCGGGGGGTCCACAGATACGCAGTATTTT.

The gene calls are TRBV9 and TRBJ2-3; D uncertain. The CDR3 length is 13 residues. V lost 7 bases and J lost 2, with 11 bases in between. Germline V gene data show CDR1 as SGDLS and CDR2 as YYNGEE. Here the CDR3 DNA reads TGTGCCAGCCCCGGGCATAACACAGATACGCAGTATTTT. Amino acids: CASPGHNTDTQYF. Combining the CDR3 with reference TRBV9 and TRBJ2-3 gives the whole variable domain DSGVTQTPKHLITATGQRVTLRCSPRSGDLSVYWYQQSLDQGLQFLIQYYNGEERAKGNILERFSAQQFPDLHSELNLSSLELGDSALYFCASPGHNTDTQYFGPGTRLTVL.

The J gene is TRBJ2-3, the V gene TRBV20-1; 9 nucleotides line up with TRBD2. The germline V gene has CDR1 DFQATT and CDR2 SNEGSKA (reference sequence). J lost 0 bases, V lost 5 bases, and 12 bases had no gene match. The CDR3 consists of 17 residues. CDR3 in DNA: TGCAGTGCTCACCGAATATATAGCGGGGGCAGCACAGATACGCAGTATTTT. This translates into CSAHRIYSGGSTDTQYF.

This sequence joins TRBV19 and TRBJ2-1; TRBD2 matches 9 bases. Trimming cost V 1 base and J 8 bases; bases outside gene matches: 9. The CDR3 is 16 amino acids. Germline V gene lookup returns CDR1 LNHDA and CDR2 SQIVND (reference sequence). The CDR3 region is CASSIGGLAPGDEQFF. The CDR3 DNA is TGTGCCAGTAGTATAGGGGGACTAGCTCCCGGGGATGAGCAGTTCTTC. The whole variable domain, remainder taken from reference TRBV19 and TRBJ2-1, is DGGITQSPKYLFRKEGQNVTLSCEQNLNHDAMYWYRQDPGQGLRLIYYSQIVNDFQKGDIAEGYSVSREKKESFPLTVTSAQKNPTAFYLCASSIGGLAPGDEQFFGPGTRLTVL.

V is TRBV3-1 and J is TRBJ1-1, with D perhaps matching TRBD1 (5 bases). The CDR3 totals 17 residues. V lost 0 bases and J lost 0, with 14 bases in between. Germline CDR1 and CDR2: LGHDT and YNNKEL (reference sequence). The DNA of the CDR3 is TGTGCCAGCAGCCAAGAGGGGCGGGGGTACTTGAACACTGAAGCTTTCTTT. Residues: CASSQEGRGYLNTEAFF.

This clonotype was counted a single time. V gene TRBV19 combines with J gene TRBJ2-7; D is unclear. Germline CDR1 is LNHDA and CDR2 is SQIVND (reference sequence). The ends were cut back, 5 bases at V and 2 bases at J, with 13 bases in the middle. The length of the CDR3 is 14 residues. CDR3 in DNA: TGTGCCAGTAGTGCCCGGACGCCCCCCTACGAGCAGTACTTC. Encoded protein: CASSARTPPYEQYF.

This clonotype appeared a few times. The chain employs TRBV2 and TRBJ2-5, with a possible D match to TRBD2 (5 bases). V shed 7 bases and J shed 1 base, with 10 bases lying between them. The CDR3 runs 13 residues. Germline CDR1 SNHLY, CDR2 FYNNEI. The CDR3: CASIRTFQETQYF. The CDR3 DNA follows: TGTGCCAGCATCCGGACTTTCCAAGAGACCCAGTACTTC. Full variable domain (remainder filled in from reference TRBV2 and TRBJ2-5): EPEVTQTPSHQVTQMGQEVILRCVPISNHLYFYWYRQILGQKVEFLVSFYNNEISEKSEIFDDQFSVERPDGSNFTLKIRSTKLEDSAMYFCASIRTFQETQYFGPGTRLLVL.

In DNA form, the CDR3 reads TGTGCCAGCAGCTTCATCGGGATCCCCGAAAACATTCAGTACTTC. Amino acids: CASSFIGIPENIQYF. The chain combines TRBV7-2 with TRBJ2-4; tentatively, D is TRBD2 (5 bases). Looked up from germline, CDR1 is SGHTA and CDR2 is FQGNSA. The CDR3 is 15 residues long. Between the trimmed V and J ends, which lost 3 bases and 5 bases, there was a span of 14 bases.

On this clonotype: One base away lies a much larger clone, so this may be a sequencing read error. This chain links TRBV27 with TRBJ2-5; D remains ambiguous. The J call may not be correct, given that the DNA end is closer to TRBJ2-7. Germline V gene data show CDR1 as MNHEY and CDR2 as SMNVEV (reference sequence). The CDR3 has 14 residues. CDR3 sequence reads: CASSLDGPSCEQYF. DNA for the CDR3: TGTGCCAGCAGCCTCGACGGACCCTCCTGCGAGCAGTACTTC.

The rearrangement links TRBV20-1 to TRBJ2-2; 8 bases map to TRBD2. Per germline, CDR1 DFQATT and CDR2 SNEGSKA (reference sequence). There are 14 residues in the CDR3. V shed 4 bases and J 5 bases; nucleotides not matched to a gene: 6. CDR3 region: CSANSGMRTGELFF. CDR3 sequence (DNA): TGCAGTGCTAATAGCGGGATGAGGACCGGGGAGCTGTTTTTT.

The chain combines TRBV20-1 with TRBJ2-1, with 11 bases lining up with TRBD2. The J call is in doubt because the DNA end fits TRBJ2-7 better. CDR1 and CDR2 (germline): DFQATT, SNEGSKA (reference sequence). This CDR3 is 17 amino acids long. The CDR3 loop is CSARPLTSGTLYNEQYF. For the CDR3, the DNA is TGCAGTGCTAGGCCCTTGACTAGCGGGACCCTCTACAATGAGCAGTACTTC.

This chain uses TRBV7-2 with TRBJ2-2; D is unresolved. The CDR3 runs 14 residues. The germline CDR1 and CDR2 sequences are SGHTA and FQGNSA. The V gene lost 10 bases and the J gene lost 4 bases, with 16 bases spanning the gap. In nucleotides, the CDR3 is TGTGCCACCAAGGACCCCATGAGCACCGGGGAGCTGTTTTTT. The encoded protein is CATKDPMSTGELFF.

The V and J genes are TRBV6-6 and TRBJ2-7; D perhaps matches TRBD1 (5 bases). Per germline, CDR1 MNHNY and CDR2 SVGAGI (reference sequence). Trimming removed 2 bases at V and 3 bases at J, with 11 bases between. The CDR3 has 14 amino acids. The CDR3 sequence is CASSYQGALYEQYF. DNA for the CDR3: TGTGCCAGCAGTTACCAAGGGGCCCTCTACGAGCAGTACTTC.

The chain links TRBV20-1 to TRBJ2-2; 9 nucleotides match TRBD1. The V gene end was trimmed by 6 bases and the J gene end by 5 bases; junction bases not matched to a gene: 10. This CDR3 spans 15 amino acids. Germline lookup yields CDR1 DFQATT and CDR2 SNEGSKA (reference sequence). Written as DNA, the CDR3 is TGCAGTGCCCCCTTACAGGGGGCATTGACCGGGGAGCTGTTTTTT. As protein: CSAPLQGALTGELFF.

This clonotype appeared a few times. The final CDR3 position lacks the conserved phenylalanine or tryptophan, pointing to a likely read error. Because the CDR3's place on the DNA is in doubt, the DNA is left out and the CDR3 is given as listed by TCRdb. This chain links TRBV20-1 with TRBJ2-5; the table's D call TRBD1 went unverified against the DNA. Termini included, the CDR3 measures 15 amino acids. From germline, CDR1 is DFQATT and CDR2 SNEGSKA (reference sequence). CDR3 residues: CSADIPGWYQETQAP.

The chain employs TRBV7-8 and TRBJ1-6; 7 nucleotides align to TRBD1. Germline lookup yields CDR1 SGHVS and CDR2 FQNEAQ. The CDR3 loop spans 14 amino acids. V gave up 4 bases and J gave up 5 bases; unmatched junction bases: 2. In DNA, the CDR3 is TGTGCCAGCAGCTACGGGACAGATAATTCACCCCTCCACTTT. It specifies CASSYGTDNSPLHF.

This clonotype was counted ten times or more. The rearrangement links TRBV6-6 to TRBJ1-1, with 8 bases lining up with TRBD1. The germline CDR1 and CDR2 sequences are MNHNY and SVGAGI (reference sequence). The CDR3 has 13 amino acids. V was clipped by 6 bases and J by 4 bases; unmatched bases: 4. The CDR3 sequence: CASSYGQGTEAFF. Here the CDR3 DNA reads TGTGCCAGCAGCTATGGACAGGGCACTGAAGCTTTCTTT.

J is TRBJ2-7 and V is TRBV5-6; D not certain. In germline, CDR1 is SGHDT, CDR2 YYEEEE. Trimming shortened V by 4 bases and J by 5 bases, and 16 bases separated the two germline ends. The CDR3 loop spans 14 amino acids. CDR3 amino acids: CASSRPIPVDEQYF. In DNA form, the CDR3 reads TGTGCCAGCAGCCGTCCGATCCCCGTGGACGAGCAGTACTTC.

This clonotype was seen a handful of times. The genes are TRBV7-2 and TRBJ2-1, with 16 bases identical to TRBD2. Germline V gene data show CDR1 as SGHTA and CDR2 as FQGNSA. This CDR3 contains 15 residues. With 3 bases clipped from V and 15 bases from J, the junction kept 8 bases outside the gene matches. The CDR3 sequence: CASSFPGTSGRAMFF. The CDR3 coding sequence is TGTGCCAGCAGCTTTCCCGGGACTAGCGGGAGGGCTATGTTCTTC.